The sequence of this T cell receptor beta chain was determined in a study of OX40 agonist ivuxolimab in advanced cancers. Study-wide context: Cancers in dose escalation were hepatocellular, melanoma, renal cell and head and neck.

The CDR3 totals 19 residues. V lost 8 bases and J lost 10; bases outside the gene matches: 26. Germline V CDR1 and CDR2: SGDLS, YYNGEE. Profiling relied on immunoSEQ multiplex PCR, and the TCRdb table lists in-frame clones only, not all of them. The sample includes fewer than 25,000 clones, around 90% of them seen just once. No patient had autoimmune disease or received systemic immunosuppression. The sequences come from CD4+ or CD8+ T cells sorted from blood, collected in a trial of the OX40 agonist ivuxolimab. This chain uses TRBV9 with TRBJ2-1; 11 bases are a match to TRBD2. This TCR was recovered from an adult with an advanced solid tumor such as melanoma, head and neck, liver or kidney cancer. The CDR3 DNA sequence: TGTGCCAGTCCGCCCGGGGCTAGCGGGAGGAAGATTCAAGTATGCGAGCAGTTCTTC. Residues: CASPPGASGRKIQVCEQFF. Combining the CDR3 with reference TRBV9 and TRBJ2-1 gives the whole variable domain DSGVTQTPKHLITATGQRVTLRCSPRSGDLSVYWYQQSLDQGLQFLIQYYNGEERAKGNILERFSAQQFPDLHSELNLSSLELGDSALYFCASPPGASGRKIQVCEQFFGPGTRLTVL.